A single sample gave rise to the 27 T cell receptor beta chains below, sequenced in a study of spatial heterogeneity in lung cancer. TCRdb used MiXCR to reprocess the 5' RACE reads, holding one entry per CDR3 protein. The sample carries nearly 50,000 distinct CDR3 sequences, 7.5% to 8% recorded once. Documented time point: sample taken at primary tumor resection. Tumor, nontumor lung or frozen PBMC supplied whole RNA, sequenced without sorting. The sequencing used PBMCs, collected at surgery. The receptors were sampled from a female donor with early-stage non-small cell lung cancer.

This sequence joins TRBV19 and TRBJ1-4; D is undetermined. Germline assignment: CDR1 LNHDA and CDR2 SQIVND (reference sequence). V lost 3 bases and J 6 bases, leaving 5 bases between the germline ends. The CDR3 length is 12 residues. CDR3: CASSIRDEKLFF. The CDR3 DNA reads TGTGCCAGTAGTATTCGTGATGAAAAACTGTTTTTT. The full variable domain, its missing parts supplied by reference TRBV19 and TRBJ1-4, is DGGITQSPKYLFRKEGQNVTLSCEQNLNHDAMYWYRQDPGQGLRLIYYSQIVNDFQKGDIAEGYSVSREKKESFPLTVTSAQKNPTAFYLCASSIRDEKLFFGSGTQLSVL.

V and J are TRBV7-2 and TRBJ2-5; no clear D gene. Germline V lookup: CDR1 SGHTA, CDR2 FQGNSA. This CDR3 has 13 residues. V gave up 1 base and J gave up 6 bases, with 9 bases separating them. The CDR3 DNA reads as TGTGCCAGCAGCTTAGACCATGGGAAGACCCAGTACTTC. Amino acid sequence: CASSLDHGKTQYF.

This clonotype was counted a few times. The gene calls are TRBV5-6 and TRBJ2-3; perhaps TRBD1 as D (6 bases). The CDR3 runs 18 residues. Trimming took 0 bases from V and 1 from J, leaving 18 bases between them. Germline lookup yields CDR1 SGHDT and CDR2 YYEEEE. The CDR3 spells CASSLDGAGEMGTDTQYF. In DNA, the CDR3 is TGTGCCAGCAGCTTGGACGGGGCAGGGGAAATGGGCACAGATACGCAGTATTTT.

This clonotype came up many times. The gene calls are TRBV4-2 and TRBJ1-5; possibly TRBD1 for D (5 bases). This CDR3 spans 16 amino acids. V shed 4 bases and J shed 1 base, with 14 bases lying between them. From germline, CDR1 is LGHNA and CDR2 YNFKEQ. CDR3 coding DNA: TGTGCCAGCAGCCGCGGACGGGGGGGGAGCAATCAGCCCCAGCATTTT. Its protein is CASSRGRGGSNQPQHF.

The chain combines TRBV5-1 with TRBJ2-7, with 12 positions matching TRBD2. Germline loops: CDR1 SGHRS, CDR2 YFSETQ. This CDR3 spans 19 amino acids. After removal of 4 bases from V and 1 base from J, the junction contained 15 bases not matched to a gene. CDR3 in amino acids: CASSRRSSGGAEFSYEQYF. CDR3 DNA sequence: TGCGCCAGCAGCCGCCGGTCTAGCGGGGGGGCCGAATTTTCCTACGAGCAGTACTTC.

A note on this clonotype: Its ends do not fully match the called genes, so a read error is possible. V gene TRBV7-2 combines with J gene TRBJ2-7; D call uncertain. Germline V gives CDR1 SGHTA, CDR2 FQGNSA. There are 14 residues in the CDR3. The CDR3 bases are TGTGCCACCAGCTTGCGTCGATTCGGCTACGAGCAGTACTTT. This encodes CATSLRRFGYEQYF.

A few counts support this clonotype. The chain combines TRBV6-6 with TRBJ2-3, with 15 bases fitting TRBD2. Germline V gene lookup returns CDR1 MNHNY and CDR2 SVGAGI (reference sequence). The CDR3 spans 15 residues. The V segment lost 6 bases and the J segment 6 bases; nucleotides outside the gene matches: 4. This chain's CDR3 is CASSGTSGGMDTQYF. The CDR3 nucleotides are TGTGCCAGCAGCGGGACTAGCGGGGGGATGGATACGCAGTATTTT.

The CDR3 region has the DNA TGTGCCAGCAGCTTAGTTACTAGCGGGGGCCACGAGCAGTACTTC. Protein: CASSLVTSGGHEQYF. The chain joins TRBV7-2 to TRBJ2-7; TRBD2 agrees at 11 bases. The length of the CDR3 is 15 residues. Trimming took 1 base from V and 5 from J; bases not matched to a gene: 4. Germline V gene lookup returns CDR1 SGHTA and CDR2 FQGNSA.

This clonotype was counted at least ten times. The rearrangement joins TRBV25-1 to TRBJ2-7; 9 nucleotides agree with TRBD1. The CDR3 runs 15 residues. The J segment lost 2 bases and the V segment lost 5 bases, leaving 7 bases of the junction unmatched. Germline V gene lookup returns CDR1 MGHDK and CDR2 SYGVNS. The CDR3 DNA is TGTGCCAGCAGTACCGGACAGGGGTACACCTACGAGCAGTACTTC. Protein product: CASSTGQGYTYEQYF.

This clonotype was seen ten or more times. This chain joins TRBV19 and TRBJ1-2, with 8 bases identical to TRBD1. The CDR3 has 15 amino acids. V gave up 3 bases and J gave up 3 bases; unmatched junction bases: 6. The germline CDR1 and CDR2 sequences are LNHDA and SQIVND (reference sequence). The CDR3 protein is CASSIYTTGDYGYTF. In nucleotides, the CDR3 is TGTGCCAGTAGTATCTACACGACAGGGGACTATGGCTACACCTTC.

In its sample, this clonotype was seen once. This clone may be a read error of a much larger clone one base away. The chain is built from TRBV7-2 and TRBJ2-3, with 8 nucleotides matching TRBD2. Germline-derived CDR1 and CDR2 are SGHTA and FQGNSA. The CDR3 totals 16 residues. With V trimmed by 6 bases and J by 0 bases, 8 bases remained unmatched. This CDR3 reads CASRGLEGLSTDTQYF. CDR3 in DNA: TGTGCCAGCAGGGGACTAGAGGGTCTTAGCACAGATACGCAGTATTTT.

This clonotype was counted ten times or more. The chain's CDR3 is CASSFIVGGGNNEQFF. CDR3 coding DNA: TGTGCCAGCAGCTTTATTGTTGGCGGGGGGAACAATGAGCAGTTCTTC. The V and J genes are TRBV5-6 and TRBJ2-1; 8 bases fit TRBD2. The CDR3 sequence is 16 residues long. Unmatched junction bases numbered 9, after V lost 2 bases and J lost 5 bases. Per the germline V gene, CDR1 is SGHDT and CDR2 is YYEEEE. The full variable domain, with the rest looked up from reference TRBV5-6 and TRBJ2-1, is DAGVTQSPTHLIKTRGQQVTLRCSPKSGHDTVSWYQQALGQGPQFIFQYYEEEERQRGNFPDRFSGHQFPNYSSELNVNALLLGDSALYLCASSFIVGGGNNEQFFGPGTRLTVL.

V is TRBV7-2 and J is TRBJ2-5; 7 bases are a match to TRBD2. Germline V gene lookup returns CDR1 SGHTA and CDR2 FQGNSA. The trim removed 4 bases at V and 5 bases at J, leaving 7 bases unmatched. The CDR3 contains 14 residues. CDR3 bases: TGTGCCAGCAGCTACCGGACTAGTGGCGAGACCCAGTACTTC. Residues: CASSYRTSGETQYF.

The chain has TRBV6-6 and TRBJ2-2, with 7 positions matching TRBD2. The trim removed 2 bases at V and 8 bases at J, leaving 5 bases unmatched. The CDR3 contains 14 residues. The V gene's germline CDR1 is MNHNY and CDR2 SVGAGI (reference sequence). The CDR3 nucleotides are TGTGCCAGCAGTTACCAGACGCGGGGGGGGGAGCTGTTTTTT. Its translation: CASSYQTRGGELFF.

The V call is TRBV7-9, the J call TRBJ2-1; TRBD2 agrees at 8 bases. The ends lost 1 base at V and 8 bases at J; junction bases unmatched: 4. This CDR3 has 14 residues. Germline values: CDR1 SEHNR, CDR2 FQNEAQ (reference sequence). CDR3 DNA: TGTGCCAGCAGCTTAGAGGGCGGGGGGTATGAGCAGTTCTTC. It encodes CASSLEGGGYEQFF.

The rearrangement joins TRBV27 to TRBJ2-5, with TRBD2 as a possible D gene (6 bases). Germline loops: CDR1 MNHEY, CDR2 SMNVEV (reference sequence). CDR3 length: 17 amino acids. Trimming stripped 5 bases from V and 0 bases from J, with 19 bases between. In DNA form, the CDR3 reads TGTGCCAGCAGTCCCTACTTTGGGGAGGCGTACCAAGAGACCCAGTACTTC. Translated: CASSPYFGEAYQETQYF.

V is TRBV20-1 and J is TRBJ1-6; possibly TRBD1 for D (5 bases). Germline loops: CDR1 DFQATT, CDR2 SNEGSKA (reference sequence). This CDR3 has 15 residues. V was cut by 2 bases and J by 8 bases, with 16 bases left in between. In nucleotides, the CDR3 is TGCAGTGCTAGAAGCTCGGGACTAGAGGATTCACCCCTCCACTTT. Translated: CSARSSGLEDSPLHF.

In this sample, this clonotype turned up a few times. The chain employs TRBV7-3 and TRBJ2-2; 12 bases map to TRBD2. The V and J ends lost 8 bases and 4 bases, in that order; junction bases with no gene match: 5. The CDR3 is 15 residues long. The germline CDR1 and CDR2 sequences are SGHTA and FQGTGA. The CDR3 DNA reads as TGTGCCAGCCATCCTAGCGGGGGGGCCACCGGGGAGCTGTTTTTT. Translation: CASHPSGGATGELFF.

V and J are TRBV7-2 and TRBJ2-3; D is unclear. Germline loops: CDR1 SGHTA, CDR2 FQGNSA. The germline V and J ends were trimmed by 2 bases and 6 bases, with 9 bases remaining between them. This CDR3 contains 13 residues. The CDR3 is CASSLSRPDTQYF. Here the CDR3 DNA reads TGTGCCAGCAGCTTAAGCAGGCCTGATACGCAGTATTTT. Together with reference TRBV7-2 and TRBJ2-3, the CDR3 gives the full variable domain: GAGVSQSPSNKVTEKGKDVELRCDPISGHTALYWYRQSLGQGLEFLIYFQGNSAPDKSGLPSDRFSAERTGGSVSTLTIQRTQQEDSAVYLCASSLSRPDTQYFGPGTRLTVL.

The chain has TRBV20-1 and TRBJ1-1; weak D call: TRBD1 (6 bases). The germline V gene encodes CDR1 DFQATT and CDR2 SNEGSKA (reference sequence). V gave up 3 bases and J gave up 1 base, with 12 bases separating them. This CDR3 spans 14 amino acids. For the CDR3, the DNA is TGCAGTGCTAGTATTGGCAGGGGGAACACTGAAGCTTTCTTT. Protein: CSASIGRGNTEAFF.

This clonotype was seen only a few times. The CDR3 sequence is CASSYGQVSYEQYF. In DNA form, the CDR3 reads TGTGCCAGCAGCTACGGACAGGTTTCCTACGAGCAGTACTTC. This chain connects TRBV5-6 to TRBJ2-7; 7 positions match TRBD1. This CDR3 region has 14 residues. In germline, CDR1 is SGHDT, CDR2 YYEEEE. The V gene end was trimmed by 3 bases and the J gene end by 1 base; junction bases not matched to a gene: 4.

This clonotype came up many times. The rearrangement joins TRBV5-4 to TRBJ2-7; D remains unclear. The CDR3 has 12 residues. Trimming removed 3 bases from V and 6 bases from J, with 10 bases in between. Germline assignment: CDR1 SGHNT and CDR2 YYREEE (reference sequence). The CDR3 DNA is TGTGCCAGCAGCTCTCCACACGGCGAGCAGTACTTC. Protein product: CASSSPHGEQYF. The full variable domain, with the rest looked up from reference TRBV5-4 and TRBJ2-7, is ETGVTQSPTHLIKTRGQQVTLRCSSQSGHNTVSWYQQALGQGPQFIFQYYREEENGRGNFPPRFSGLQFPNYSSELNVNALELDDSALYLCASSSPHGEQYFGPGTRLTVT.

The rearrangement joins TRBV7-9 to TRBJ1-4, with a tentative D call TRBD1 (6 bases). This CDR3 is built from 16 residues. The V gene's germline CDR1 is SEHNR and CDR2 FQNEAQ (reference sequence). V dropped 2 bases and J dropped 5 bases, with 15 bases sitting between them. The CDR3 reads CASSLNPQDRNEKLFF. The CDR3 DNA follows: TGTGCCAGCAGCTTAAACCCCCAAGACAGGAATGAAAAACTGTTTTTT.

This clonotype was found many times. One end of the junction fails to match germline, which may point to a read error. This chain joins TRBV12-3 or TRBV12-4 and TRBJ1-2; possible D gene TRBD1, 6 bases. This CDR3 contains 15 residues. The CDR3 protein is CASSFQGGPSYGYTF. The CDR3 DNA reads as TGTGCCAGCAGTTTCCAAGGGGGTCCAAGCTATGGCTACACCTTT.

The sample holds a few counts of this clonotype. This chain joins TRBV20-1 and TRBJ2-5, with TRBD2 matching 7 bases. Germline values: CDR1 DFQATT, CDR2 SNEGSKA (reference sequence). There are 15 residues in the CDR3. J was trimmed by 2 bases and V by 4 bases; bases with no gene match: 10. CDR3 sequence (DNA): TGCAGTGCTACCACTAGCGTGGGCGATCAAGAGACCCAGTACTTC. Its protein is CSATTSVGDQETQYF.

This clonotype was counted only a few times. This chain uses TRBV7-8 with TRBJ2-5; TRBD1 is a possible D gene (5 bases). Trimming removed 2 bases from V and 1 base from J, with 8 bases in between. The CDR3 covers 14 residues. Germline CDR1 is SGHVS and CDR2 is FQNEAQ. The CDR3 region is CASSLRQFQETQYF. CDR3 DNA sequence: TGTGCCAGCAGCTTAAGACAGTTCCAAGAGACCCAGTACTTC.

This clonotype was counted a few times. The chain recombines TRBV7-2 with TRBJ1-3, with 10 bases aligning to TRBD1. Germline CDR1 and CDR2: SGHTA and FQGNSA. The CDR3 sequence is 15 residues long. Trimming at V came to 5 bases and at J to 4 bases, leaving 5 bases not matched to a gene. The CDR3 is CASSQWDRGGNTIYF. The CDR3 DNA follows: TGTGCCAGCAGCCAATGGGACAGGGGAGGAAACACCATATATTTT.